This is a list of T cell receptor beta chains from one sample in a study of shared clonotypes between healthy human individuals. The protocol was immunoSEQ multiplex PCR, while the TCRdb copy is restricted to in-frame clones and leaves out a portion. The data contain about 2.1 million clones, 85% to 95% of them singletons. Sequencing was performed on naive CD8+ T cells from PBMCs. All receptors come from a young man in good health. Some clones in this sample may be carry-over from other donors' samples. CDR3s include the opening cysteine and the closing phenylalanine or tryptophan. The order of the fields is J gene, clone size, D gene, V gene, CDR3 DNA, CDR3 protein. A D gene is named only where the DNA matches it firmly. Not all rows give a size; the values are once, few, many and, for expanded clones, a class.

>TRBJ2-3|.|.|TRBV11-2
TGTGCCAGCAGCCCCCAAGGAAGGAGCACAGATACGCAGTATTTT
CASSPQGRSTDTQYF
>TRBJ2-7|.|.|TRBV6-5
TGTGCCAGCAGTTACCGGGTAACCTACGAGCAGTACTTC
CASSYRVTYEQYF
>TRBJ2-3|.|.|TRBV5-4
TGTGCCAGCAGTTCCGGGACAGATACGCAGTATTTT
CASSSGTDTQYF
>TRBJ1-4|.|TRBD1|TRBV19
TGTGCCAGTAGCCTGACAGGGATGGATGAAAAACTGTTTTTT
CASSLTGMDEKLFF
>TRBJ2-2|.|.|TRBV5-4
TGTGCCAGCAGCCTGATAGGACGGAGCGGGGAGCTGTTTTTT
CASSLIGRSGELFF
>TRBJ1-1|few|TRBD1|TRBV30
TGTGCCTGGAGTGTAAGGGGGGACAGGCAGAACACTGAAGCTTTCTTT
CAWSVRGDRQNTEAFF
>TRBJ2-2|.|.|TRBV27
TGTGCCAGCTGGGACCACGGTACCGGGGAGCTGTTTTTT
CASWDHGTGELFF
>TRBJ2-7|.|.|TRBV7-2
TGTGCCAGCAGCTCCCGGGACTTCGCTCCCTACGAGCAGTACTTC
CASSSRDFAPYEQYF
>TRBJ2-7|.|TRBD2|TRBV19
TGTGCCAGTAGTATCCTGTCTAGCGGTGCCTACGAGCAGTACTTC
CASSILSSGAYEQYF
>TRBJ2-1|.|.|TRBV9
TGTGCCAGCAGCGCGGCCAACAATGAGCAGTTCTTC
CASSAANNEQFF
>TRBJ1-1|.|.|TRBV11-2
TGTGCCAGCAGCTTAGAGGGAATCGAAGCTTTCTTT
CASSLEGIEAFF
>TRBJ2-3|.|.|TRBV18
TGTGCCAGCTCACCACCGGAGGAGAGCACAGATACGCAGTATTTT
CASSPPEESTDTQYF
>TRBJ1-5|.|.|TRBV27
TGTGCCAGCAGTTTTGGAGGGCCGGGCAATCAGCCCCAGCATTTT
CASSFGGPGNQPQHF
>TRBJ2-7|.|.|TRBV6-5
TGTGCCAGCAACAAAGAGATAGGGACCGAGCAGTACTTC
CASNKEIGTEQYF
>TRBJ2-7|.|.|TRBV11-2
TGTGCCAGCAGCTTAGACGTTAGGGACGGCCCCTACGAGCAGTACTTC
CASSLDVRDGPYEQYF
>TRBJ2-1|.|TRBD2|TRBV4-3
TGCGCCAGCAGCCAGGCCTCCTTCGGGAGGGCCATATATGAGCAGTTCTTC
CASSQASFGRAIYEQFF
>TRBJ2-3|.|TRBD2|TRBV28
TGTGCCAGCAGTTTAGTGACTAGCCCTTTCACAGATACGCAGTATTTT
CASSLVTSPFTDTQYF